This T cell receptor (beta chain) was sequenced during a study of identical twins. TCRdb itself ran the 5' RACE reads through MiXCR, one entry per CDR3 protein. The sample consists of 200,000 to 250,000 distinct CDR3 sequences, roughly 13% of them appearing once. The V and J ends lost 6 bases and 4 bases respectively, with 18 bases between them. The CDR3 consists of 15 residues. Germline lookup yields CDR1 MNHNS and CDR2 SASEGT. These sequences were also reported in another study, on yellow fever vaccine responses in identical twins.

This TCR was recovered from a woman aged 18-29 years in good health. The chain links TRBV6-1 to TRBJ1-2; the D gene is possibly TRBD1 (5 bases). The specimen sequenced was memory (CD45RO+) T cells sorted from blood. CDR3 sequence: CASRSDRDGSYGYTF. Here the CDR3 DNA reads TGTGCCAGCAGATCAGACAGAGATGGGTCCTATGGCTACACCTTC.